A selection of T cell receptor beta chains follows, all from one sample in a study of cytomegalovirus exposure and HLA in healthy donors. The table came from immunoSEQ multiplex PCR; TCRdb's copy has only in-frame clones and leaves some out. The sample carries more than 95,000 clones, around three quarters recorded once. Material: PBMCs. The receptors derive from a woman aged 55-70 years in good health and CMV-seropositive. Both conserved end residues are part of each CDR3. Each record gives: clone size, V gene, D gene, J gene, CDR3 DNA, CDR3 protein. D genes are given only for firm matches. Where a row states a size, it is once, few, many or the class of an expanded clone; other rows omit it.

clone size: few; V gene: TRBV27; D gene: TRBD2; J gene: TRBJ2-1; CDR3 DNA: TGTGCCAGCAGGTTGACTAGCGGGAGATTCAATGAGCAGTTCTTC; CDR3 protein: CASRLTSGRFNEQFF
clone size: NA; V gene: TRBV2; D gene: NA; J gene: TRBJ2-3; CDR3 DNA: TGTGCCAGCGCCGACACCGGAGATACGCAGTATTTT; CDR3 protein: CASADTGDTQYF
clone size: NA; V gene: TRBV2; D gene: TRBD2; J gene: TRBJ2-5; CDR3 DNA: TGTGCCAGCAGTAGTAGCGGGGGGGCAGTACTTGAGACCCAGTACTTC; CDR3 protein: CASSSSGGAVLETQYF
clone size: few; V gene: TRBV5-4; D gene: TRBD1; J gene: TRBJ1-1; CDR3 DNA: TGTGCCAGCAGTTACGACAGGGGAAGGACTGAAGCTTTCTTT; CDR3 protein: CASSYDRGRTEAFF
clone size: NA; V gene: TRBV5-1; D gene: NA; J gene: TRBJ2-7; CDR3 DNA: TGCGCCAGCAGCTTGAACAGCTACGAGCAGTACTTC; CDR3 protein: CASSLNSYEQYF
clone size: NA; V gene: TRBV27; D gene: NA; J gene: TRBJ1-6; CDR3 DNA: TGTGCCAGCAGTTTTATTCCCCGACACCCCGTAGGTTCACCCCTCCACTTT; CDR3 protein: CASSFIPRHPVGSPLHF
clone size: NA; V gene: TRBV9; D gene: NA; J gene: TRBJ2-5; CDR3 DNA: TGTGCCAGCAGCGTAGACAGGGGCCAAGGAGGGGAGACCCAGTACTTC; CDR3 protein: CASSVDRGQGGETQYF
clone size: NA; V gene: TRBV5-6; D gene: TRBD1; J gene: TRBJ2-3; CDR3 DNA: TGTGCCAGCAGCTTGGCCCCAGGGGGTTTCGCAGATACGCAGTATTTT; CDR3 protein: CASSLAPGGFADTQYF
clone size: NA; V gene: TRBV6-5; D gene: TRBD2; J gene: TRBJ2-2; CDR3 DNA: TGCGCCAGCAGCCCAGCGGGGGCGAACACCGGGGAGCTGTTTTTT; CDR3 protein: CASSPAGANTGELFF
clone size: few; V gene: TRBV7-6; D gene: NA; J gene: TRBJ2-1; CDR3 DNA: TGTGCCAGCAGCAGCTTAGGTAGGGGCCTCCGGACGGATGAGCAGTTCTTC; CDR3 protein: CASSSLGRGLRTDEQFF
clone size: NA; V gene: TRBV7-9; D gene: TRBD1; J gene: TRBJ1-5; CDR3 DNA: TGTGCCAGCAGCAAGGGACAGGGGACTCAGCCCCAGCATTTT; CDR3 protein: CASSKGQGTQPQHF
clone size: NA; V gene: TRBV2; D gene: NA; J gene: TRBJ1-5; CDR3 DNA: TGTGCCAGCAGTAATTCTGGAGGATATCAGCCCCAGCATTTT; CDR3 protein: CASSNSGGYQPQHF
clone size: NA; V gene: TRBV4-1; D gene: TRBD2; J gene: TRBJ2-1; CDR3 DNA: TGCGCCAGCAGCCAAGGACTAGCGGGAGTTGGTGAGCAGTTCTTC; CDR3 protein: CASSQGLAGVGEQFF
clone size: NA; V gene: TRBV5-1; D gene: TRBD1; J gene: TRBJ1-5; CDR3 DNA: TGCGCCAGCAGCTTATACGGACAGGGAAATCAGCCCCAGCATTTT; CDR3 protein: CASSLYGQGNQPQHF
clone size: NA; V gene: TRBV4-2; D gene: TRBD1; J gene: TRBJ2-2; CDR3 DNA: TGTGCCAGCAGCCCTTTAGGGGGACAGGGGAACACCGGGGAGCTGTTTTTT; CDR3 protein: CASSPLGGQGNTGELFF
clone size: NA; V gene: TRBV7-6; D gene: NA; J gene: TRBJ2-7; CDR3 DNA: TGTGCCAGCAGCTCCCGACAGACTGGGGAGCAGTACTTC; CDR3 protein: CASSSRQTGEQYF
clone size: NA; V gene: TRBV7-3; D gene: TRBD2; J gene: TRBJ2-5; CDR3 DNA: TGTGCCAGCAGCCTCACCGGGACTAGCGGGGGGCAAATCGTGGCCCAGTACTTC; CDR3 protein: CASSLTGTSGGQIVAQYF
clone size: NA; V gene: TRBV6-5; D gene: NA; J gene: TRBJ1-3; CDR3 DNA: TGTGCCAGCAGTAACAGGGTCAGCTCTGGAAACACCATATATTTT; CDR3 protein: CASSNRVSSGNTIYF
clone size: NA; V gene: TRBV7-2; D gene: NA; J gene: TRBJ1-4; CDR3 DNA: TGTGCCAGCAGCGCGACAGCAGGAGGGGAAAAACTGTTTTTT; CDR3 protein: CASSATAGGEKLFF
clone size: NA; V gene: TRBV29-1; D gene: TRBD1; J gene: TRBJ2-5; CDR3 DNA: TGCAGCTGTCGCCGGGACAGGGTGCGGGGGGAGACCCAGTACTTC; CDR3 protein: CSCRRDRVRGETQYF
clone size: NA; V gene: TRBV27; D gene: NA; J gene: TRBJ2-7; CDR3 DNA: TGTGCCAGCAGGGTGGGCGCCAGAGTGTCTTACGAGCAGTACTTC; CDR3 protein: CASRVGARVSYEQYF
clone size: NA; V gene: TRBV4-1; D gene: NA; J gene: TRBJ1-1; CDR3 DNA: TGCGCCAGCAGCCCTCGGGCGGGGGATCCTAGCACTGAAGCTTTCTTT; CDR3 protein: CASSPRAGDPSTEAFF
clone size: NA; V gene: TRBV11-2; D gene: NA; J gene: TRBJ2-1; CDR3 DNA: TGTGCCAGCAGCCCACTCGAGACTAGCAATGAGCAGTTCTTC; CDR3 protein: CASSPLETSNEQFF
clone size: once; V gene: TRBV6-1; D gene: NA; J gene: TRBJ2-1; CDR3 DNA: TGTGCCAGCAGTGGCCGGCGGTGGAGGGTCTCCTACAATGAGCAGTTCTTC; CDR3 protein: CASSGRRWRVSYNEQFF
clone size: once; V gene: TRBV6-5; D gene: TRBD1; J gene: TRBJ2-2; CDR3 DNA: TGTGCCAGCAGTCCCCGGACAGGGCGATTAGGGGAGCTGTTTTTT; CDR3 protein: CASSPRTGRLGELFF
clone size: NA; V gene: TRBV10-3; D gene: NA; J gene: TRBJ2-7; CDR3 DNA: TGTGCCATTCAAAGAGGAGGGGGCAGGTCCTACGAGCAGTACTTC; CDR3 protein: CAIQRGGGRSYEQYF
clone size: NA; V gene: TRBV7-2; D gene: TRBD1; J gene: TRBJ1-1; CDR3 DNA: TGTGCCAGCAGCACCAGACAGGGAGGAGCTTTCTTT; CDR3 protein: CASSTRQGGAFF
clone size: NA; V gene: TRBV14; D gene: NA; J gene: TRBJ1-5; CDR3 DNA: TGTGCCAGCAGCCAAGGACGGGATCAGCCCCAGCATTTT; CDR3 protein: CASSQGRDQPQHF
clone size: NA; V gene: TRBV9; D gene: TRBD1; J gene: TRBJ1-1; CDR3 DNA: TGTGCCAGCAGCGTAGACAGGGGTGAAGCTTTCTTT; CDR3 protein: CASSVDRGEAFF
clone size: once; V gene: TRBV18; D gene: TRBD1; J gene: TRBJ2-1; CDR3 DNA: TGTGCCAGCTCACCGGACAGGGTGGGTGAGCAGTTCTTC; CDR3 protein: CASSPDRVGEQFF